Sequencing of this TCR beta chain was carried out in a study of T cell responses to AZD1222 COVID-19 vaccine. On this clone: Its target is unknown.

The data were produced by immunoSEQ multiplex PCR, yet TCRdb's version contains in-frame clones alone and is incomplete. The sample lists more than 95,000 clones; around 90% were seen once. V trimming: 1 base; J trimming: 7 bases; junction bases outside the gene matches: 8. This CDR3 spans 15 amino acids. Germline V CDR1 and CDR2: GTSNPN, SVGIG (reference sequence). The study's findings and limits: After two AZD1222 doses, spike-specific TCR breadth and depth rose versus day 0.

This sequence originates from an adult in good health. The chain carries TRBV30 and TRBJ2-1; 9 bases are shared with TRBD2. Source: peripheral blood, taken on day 0 of AZD1222 vaccination. This CDR3 reads CAWSGIAGEGNEQFF. Written as DNA, the CDR3 is TGTGCCTGGAGTGGGATAGCGGGAGAGGGGAATGAGCAGTTCTTC.